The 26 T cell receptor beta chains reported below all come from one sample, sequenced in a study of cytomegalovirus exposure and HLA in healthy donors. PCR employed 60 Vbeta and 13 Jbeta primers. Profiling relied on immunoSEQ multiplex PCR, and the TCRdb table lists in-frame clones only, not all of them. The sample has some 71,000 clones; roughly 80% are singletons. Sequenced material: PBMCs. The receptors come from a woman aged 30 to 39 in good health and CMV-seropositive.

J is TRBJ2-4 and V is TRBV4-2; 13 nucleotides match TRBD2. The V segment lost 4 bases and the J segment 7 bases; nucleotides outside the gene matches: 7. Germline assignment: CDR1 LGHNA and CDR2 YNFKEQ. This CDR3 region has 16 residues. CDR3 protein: CASSLDPTSGRNIQYF. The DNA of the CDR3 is TGTGCCAGCAGCCTTGATCCGACTAGCGGGAGGAACATTCAGTACTTC.

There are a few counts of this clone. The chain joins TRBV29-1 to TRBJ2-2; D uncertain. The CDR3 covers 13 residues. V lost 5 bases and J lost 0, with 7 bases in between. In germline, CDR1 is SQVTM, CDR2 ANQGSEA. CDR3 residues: CSVPEPNTGELFF. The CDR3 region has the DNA TGCAGCGTTCCAGAACCGAACACCGGGGAGCTGTTTTTT.

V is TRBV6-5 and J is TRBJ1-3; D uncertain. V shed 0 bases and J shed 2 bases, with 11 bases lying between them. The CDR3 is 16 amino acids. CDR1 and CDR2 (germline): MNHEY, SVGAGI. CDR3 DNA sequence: TGTGCCAGCAGTTACTCGAGGCCTAAGGCTGGAAACACCATATATTTT. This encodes CASSYSRPKAGNTIYF.

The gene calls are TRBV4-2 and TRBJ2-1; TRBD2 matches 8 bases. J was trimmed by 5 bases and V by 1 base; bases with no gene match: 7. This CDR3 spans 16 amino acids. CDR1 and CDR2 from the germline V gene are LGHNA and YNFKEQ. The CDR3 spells CASSQVRAGADNEQFF. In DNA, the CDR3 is TGTGCCAGCAGCCAAGTAAGAGCGGGAGCGGACAATGAGCAGTTCTTC.

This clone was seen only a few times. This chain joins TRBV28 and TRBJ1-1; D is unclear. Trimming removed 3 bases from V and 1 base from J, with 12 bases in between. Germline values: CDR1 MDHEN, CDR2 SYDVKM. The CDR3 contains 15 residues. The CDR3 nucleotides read TGTGCCAGCAGTTTTCCCGGGGTGGGGAACACTGAAGCTTTCTTT. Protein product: CASSFPGVGNTEAFF.

The CDR3 reads CASDVSGTFNQPQHF. CDR3 DNA: TGTGCCAGCGATGTGTCCGGGACATTCAATCAGCCCCAGCATTTT. This sequence joins TRBV6-1 and TRBJ1-5; a possible D gene is TRBD1 (6 bases). The CDR3 covers 15 residues. V lost 8 bases to trimming and J lost 3 bases, with 17 bases between them. CDR1 is MNHNS and CDR2 is SASEGT in the germline V gene.

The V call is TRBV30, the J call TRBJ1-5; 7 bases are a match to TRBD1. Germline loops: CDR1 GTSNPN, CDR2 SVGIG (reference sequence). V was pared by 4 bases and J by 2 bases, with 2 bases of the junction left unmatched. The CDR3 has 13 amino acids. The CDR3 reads CAWNRGGNQPQHF. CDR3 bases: TGTGCCTGGAACAGGGGTGGCAATCAGCCCCAGCATTTT.

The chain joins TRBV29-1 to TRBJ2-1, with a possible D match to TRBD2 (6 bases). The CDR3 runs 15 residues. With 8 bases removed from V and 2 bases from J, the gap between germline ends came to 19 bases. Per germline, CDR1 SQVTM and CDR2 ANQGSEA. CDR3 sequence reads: CSPPPGSPPYNEQFF. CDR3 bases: TGCAGCCCCCCACCCGGGAGTCCTCCCTACAATGAGCAGTTCTTC.

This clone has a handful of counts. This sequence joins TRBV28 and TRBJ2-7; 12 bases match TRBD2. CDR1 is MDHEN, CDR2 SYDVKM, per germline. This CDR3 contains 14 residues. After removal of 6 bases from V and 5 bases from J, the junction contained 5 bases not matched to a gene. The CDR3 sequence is CASSLTSGSHEQYF. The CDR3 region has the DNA TGTGCCAGCAGCCTGACTAGCGGGAGCCACGAGCAGTACTTC.

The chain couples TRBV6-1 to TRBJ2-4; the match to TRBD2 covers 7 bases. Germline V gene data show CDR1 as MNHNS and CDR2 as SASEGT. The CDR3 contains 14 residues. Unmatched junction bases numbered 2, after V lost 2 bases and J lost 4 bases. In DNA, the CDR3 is TGTGCCAGCAGTGAACTTAGCGGGAAAAACATTCAGTACTTC. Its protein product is CASSELSGKNIQYF.

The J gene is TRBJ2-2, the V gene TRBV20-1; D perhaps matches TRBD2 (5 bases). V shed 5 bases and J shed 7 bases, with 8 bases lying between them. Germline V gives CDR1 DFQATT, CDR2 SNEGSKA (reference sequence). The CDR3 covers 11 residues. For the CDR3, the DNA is TGCAGTGCTCTCCGGGACGGGGAGCTGTTTTTT. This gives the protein CSALRDGELFF.

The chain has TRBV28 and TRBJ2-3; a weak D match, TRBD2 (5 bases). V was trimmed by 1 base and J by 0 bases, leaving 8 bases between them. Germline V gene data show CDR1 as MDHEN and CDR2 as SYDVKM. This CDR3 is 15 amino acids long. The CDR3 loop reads CASSLFSASTDTQYF. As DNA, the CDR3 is TGTGCCAGCAGTTTATTTAGCGCGAGCACAGATACGCAGTATTTT.

CDR3 in amino acids: CASSAGTTEAFF. Here the CDR3 DNA reads TGTGCCAGCAGTGCCGGGACTACTGAAGCTTTCTTT. This sequence joins TRBV25-1 and TRBJ1-1; possibly TRBD1 for D (5 bases). The CDR3 totals 12 residues. Germline-derived CDR1 and CDR2 are MGHDK and SYGVNS. The V and J ends lost 4 bases and 5 bases respectively, with 8 bases between them.

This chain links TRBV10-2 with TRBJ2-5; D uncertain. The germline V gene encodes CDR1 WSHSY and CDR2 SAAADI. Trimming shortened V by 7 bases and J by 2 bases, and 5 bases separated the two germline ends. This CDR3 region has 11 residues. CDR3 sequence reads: CASKLQETQYF. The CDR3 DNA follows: TGCGCCAGCAAGCTACAAGAGACCCAGTACTTC.

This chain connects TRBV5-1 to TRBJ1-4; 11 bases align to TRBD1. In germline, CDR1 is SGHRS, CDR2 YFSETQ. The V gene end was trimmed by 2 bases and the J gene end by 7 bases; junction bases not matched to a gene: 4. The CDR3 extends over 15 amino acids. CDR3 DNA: TGCGCCAGCAGCTTTGCCGGGACAGGGGGTGAAAAACTGTTTTTT. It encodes CASSFAGTGGEKLFF.

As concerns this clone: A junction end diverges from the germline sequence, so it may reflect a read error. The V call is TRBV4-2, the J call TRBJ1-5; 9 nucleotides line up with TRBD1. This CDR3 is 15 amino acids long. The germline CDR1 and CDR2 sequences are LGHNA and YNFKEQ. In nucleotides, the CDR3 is TGTGCCAGCAGTCAAGCCGGGACAGGGAATCAGCCCCAGCATTTT. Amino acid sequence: CASSQAGTGNQPQHF.

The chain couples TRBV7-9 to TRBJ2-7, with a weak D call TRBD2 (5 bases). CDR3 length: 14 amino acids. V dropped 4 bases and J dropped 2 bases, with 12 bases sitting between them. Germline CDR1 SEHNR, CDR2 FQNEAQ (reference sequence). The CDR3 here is CASSSRGSPYEQYF. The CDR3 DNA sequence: TGTGCCAGCAGCTCACGGGGATCGCCCTACGAGCAGTACTTC.

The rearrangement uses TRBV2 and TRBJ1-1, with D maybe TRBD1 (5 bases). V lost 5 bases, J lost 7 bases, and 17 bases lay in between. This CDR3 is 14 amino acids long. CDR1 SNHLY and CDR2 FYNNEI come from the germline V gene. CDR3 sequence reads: CASSSGDAKDEAFF. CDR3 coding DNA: TGTGCCAGCAGTTCGGGGGACGCGAAAGATGAAGCTTTCTTT.

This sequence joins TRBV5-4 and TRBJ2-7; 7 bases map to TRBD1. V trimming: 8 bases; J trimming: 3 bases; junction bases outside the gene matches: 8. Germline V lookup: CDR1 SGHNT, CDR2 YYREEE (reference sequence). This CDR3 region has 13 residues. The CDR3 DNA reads TGTGCCAGTTCGACAGGGATTGGCTACGAGCAGTACTTC. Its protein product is CASSTGIGYEQYF.

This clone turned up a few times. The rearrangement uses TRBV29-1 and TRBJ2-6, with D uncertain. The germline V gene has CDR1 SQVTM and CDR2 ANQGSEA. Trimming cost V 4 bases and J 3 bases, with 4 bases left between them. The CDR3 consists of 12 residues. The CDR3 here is CSVAVGANVLTF. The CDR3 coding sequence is TGCAGCGTTGCGGTTGGGGCCAACGTCCTGACTTTC.

CDR3 in amino acids: CSATPRPEAFF. The DNA of the CDR3 is TGCAGTGCTACCCCGCGCCCTGAAGCTTTCTTT. V and J are TRBV20-1 and TRBJ1-1; D uncertain. Germline CDR1 and CDR2: DFQATT and SNEGSKA (reference sequence). This CDR3 comprises 11 residues. The ends were cut back, 4 bases at V and 6 bases at J, with 9 bases in the middle.

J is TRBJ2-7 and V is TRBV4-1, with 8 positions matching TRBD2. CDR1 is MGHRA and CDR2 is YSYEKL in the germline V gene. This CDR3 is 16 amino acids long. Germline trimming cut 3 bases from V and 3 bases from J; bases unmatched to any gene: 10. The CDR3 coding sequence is TGCGCCAGCAGCCAGGGGACGGCGGGAGGAGTCTACGAGCAGTACTTC. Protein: CASSQGTAGGVYEQYF.

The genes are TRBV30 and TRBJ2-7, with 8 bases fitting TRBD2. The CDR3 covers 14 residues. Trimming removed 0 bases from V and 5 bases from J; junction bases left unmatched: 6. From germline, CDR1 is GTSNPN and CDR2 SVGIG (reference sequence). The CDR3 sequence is CAWSVNSGTNEQYF. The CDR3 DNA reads TGTGCCTGGAGTGTTAATAGCGGGACCAACGAGCAGTACTTC.

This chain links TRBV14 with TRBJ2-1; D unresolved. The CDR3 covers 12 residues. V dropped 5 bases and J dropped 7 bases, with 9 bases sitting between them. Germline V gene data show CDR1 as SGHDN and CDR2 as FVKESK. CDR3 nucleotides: TGTGCCAGCAGCTTGACTCGAAATGAGCAGTTCTTC. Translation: CASSLTRNEQFF.

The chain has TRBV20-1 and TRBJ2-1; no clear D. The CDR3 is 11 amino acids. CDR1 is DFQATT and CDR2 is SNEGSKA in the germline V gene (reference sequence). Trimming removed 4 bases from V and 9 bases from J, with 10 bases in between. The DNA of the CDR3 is TGCAGTGCTAACCGGGTTACTGAGCAGTTCTTC. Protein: CSANRVTEQFF.

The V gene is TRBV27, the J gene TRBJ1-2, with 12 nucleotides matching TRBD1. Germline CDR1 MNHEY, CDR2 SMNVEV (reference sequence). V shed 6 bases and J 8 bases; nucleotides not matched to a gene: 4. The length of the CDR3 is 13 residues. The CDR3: CASRGQGAIGYTF. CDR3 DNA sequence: TGTGCCAGCAGGGGACAGGGGGCGATCGGCTACACCTTC.